A single sample gave rise to the 29 T cell receptor beta chains below, sequenced in a study of untreated major depressive disorder. TCRdb's table, derived via immunoSEQ multiplex PCR, lists solely in-frame clones and lacks some. The table lists 20,000 to 25,000 clones, about 93% of them singletons. Sequencing was performed on CD4+ T cells from PBMCs. These receptors were taken from a man younger than 45 in good health.

The chain recombines TRBV11-2 with TRBJ2-7; unclear D gene. The V end was cut by 2 bases, the J end by 3 bases, with 5 bases between. The CDR3 is made up of 12 amino acids. CDR1 and CDR2 (germline): SGHAT, FQNNGV. As DNA, the CDR3 is TGTGCCAGCAGCTTAAGAGTCTACGAGCAGTACTTC. Translated, it gives CASSLRVYEQYF.

The chain is built from TRBV2 and TRBJ2-7; TRBD1 might be the D (7 bases). From germline, CDR1 is SNHLY and CDR2 FYNNEI. The CDR3 runs 15 residues. The V gene lost 10 bases and the J gene lost 1 base, with 20 bases spanning the gap. Here the CDR3 DNA reads TGTGCCACGTCCGGGGGCAGGGGGTATTCCTACGAGCAGTACTTC. It is translated as CATSGGRGYSYEQYF. Variable domain in full (rest from reference TRBV2 and TRBJ2-7): EPEVTQTPSHQVTQMGQEVILRCVPISNHLYFYWYRQILGQKVEFLVSFYNNEISEKSEIFDDQFSVERPDGSNFTLKIRSTKLEDSAMYFCATSGGRGYSYEQYFGPGTRLTVT.

The V and J genes are TRBV2 and TRBJ1-2, with D possibly TRBD1 on 5 matching bases. Deletions cut 6 bases from V and 4 bases from J, with 18 bases between. The CDR3 contains 15 residues. Germline CDR1 reads SNHLY; CDR2 reads FYNNEI. CDR3 coding DNA: TGTGCCAGCAGACCACTTGCAGGAGGGACCTATGGCTACACCTTC. Protein product: CASRPLAGGTYGYTF. The full variable domain, rest sourced from reference TRBV2 and TRBJ1-2, is EPEVTQTPSHQVTQMGQEVILRCVPISNHLYFYWYRQILGQKVEFLVSFYNNEISEKSEIFDDQFSVERPDGSNFTLKIRSTKLEDSAMYFCASRPLAGGTYGYTFGSGTRLTVV.

The V gene is TRBV10-3, the J gene TRBJ1-5, with D tentatively TRBD1 (5 bases). This CDR3 has 16 amino acids. Trimming took 3 bases from V and 2 from J, leaving 14 bases between them. From germline, CDR1 is ENHRY and CDR2 SYGVKD. The CDR3 is CAISDTTGGGNQPQHF. CDR3 coding DNA: TGTGCCATCAGTGACACAACCGGGGGTGGCAATCAGCCCCAGCATTTT.

J is TRBJ2-5 and V is TRBV29-1; D is possibly TRBD1 or TRBD2 (5 bases each). CDR1 SQVTM and CDR2 ANQGSEA come from the germline V gene. With 1 base removed from V and 4 bases from J, the gap between germline ends came to 19 bases. The CDR3 sequence is 16 residues long. The CDR3: CSVEGGNHGPTETQYF. The CDR3 coding sequence is TGCAGCGTTGAAGGGGGGAACCACGGGCCAACAGAGACCCAGTACTTC.

The V and J genes are TRBV6-5 and TRBJ1-4, with a tentative D call TRBD1 (5 bases). CDR3 size: 16 residues. Per germline, CDR1 MNHEY and CDR2 SVGAGI. V was shortened by 4 bases and J by 5 bases, with 17 bases between the two germline ends. In DNA, the CDR3 is TGTGCCAGCAGTTTCGGGGCAGGGCGGGGAAATGAAAAACTGTTTTTT. It is translated as CASSFGAGRGNEKLFF.

This chain links TRBV11-2 with TRBJ1-5; tentative D call: TRBD1 (6 bases). CDR1 and CDR2 from the germline V gene are SGHAT and FQNNGV. V gave up 5 bases and J gave up 6 bases, with 17 bases separating them. The CDR3 has 15 residues. The CDR3 region is CASSRGGGGRQPQHF. In DNA form, the CDR3 reads TGTGCCAGCAGCCGTGGGGGCGGGGGGCGTCAGCCCCAGCATTTT. Together with reference TRBV11-2 and TRBJ1-5, the CDR3 gives the full variable domain: EAGVAQSPRYKIIEKRQSVAFWCNPISGHATLYWYQQILGQGPKLLIQFQNNGVVDDSQLPKDRFSAERLKGVDSTLKIQPAKLEDSAVYLCASSRGGGGRQPQHFGDGTRLSIL.

The chain employs TRBV7-2 and TRBJ1-2; 7 nucleotides match TRBD1. V lost 6 bases, J lost 6 bases, and 7 bases stayed unmatched. This CDR3 spans 13 amino acids. Germline assignment: CDR1 SGHTA and CDR2 FQGNSA. DNA of the CDR3: TGTGCCAGCAGGCCACAGGGGAGGAATGGCTACACCTTC. The encoded protein is CASRPQGRNGYTF.

This clone has just one count. This rearrangement joins TRBV12-5 to TRBJ2-1, with D maybe TRBD1 (6 bases). V was pared by 8 bases and J by 15 bases, with 20 bases between. This CDR3 region has 12 residues. CDR1 is LGHNT, CDR2 FRNRAP, per germline. CDR3 in DNA: TGTGCTAGTCCGGTGTCAGGGGAACGGCTGTTCTTC. Amino acid sequence: CASPVSGERLFF.

The chain combines TRBV20-1 with TRBJ2-5; D may be TRBD1 or TRBD2 (5 bases each). Germline V gene data show CDR1 as DFQATT and CDR2 as SNEGSKA (reference sequence). There are 11 residues in the CDR3. V lost 7 bases and J 3 bases, leaving 9 bases between the germline ends. The CDR3 protein is CSVLGEETQYF. The CDR3 DNA is TGCAGTGTTCTGGGGGAAGAGACCCAGTACTTC.

The chain recombines TRBV20-1 with TRBJ1-1; a possible D gene is TRBD1 (5 bases). V dropped 6 bases and J dropped 8 bases, with 13 bases sitting between them. Germline V gene data show CDR1 as DFQATT and CDR2 as SNEGSKA (reference sequence). The CDR3 extends over 11 amino acids. CDR3 sequence reads: CSAQPGGEAFF. The CDR3 DNA follows: TGCAGTGCACAACCCGGGGGAGAAGCTTTCTTT.

The count of this clone is one. The chain uses TRBV9 and TRBJ2-1; 12 bases line up with TRBD2. CDR3 length: 18 amino acids. Germline CDR1 and CDR2: SGDLS and YYNGEE. V shed 5 bases, J shed 6 bases, and the junction held 15 bases outside the gene matches. The CDR3 DNA reads as TGTGCCAGCAGTATCTCCGGGACTAGCGGGCCAAAAGGCAATGAGCAGTTCTTC. Translation gives CASSISGTSGPKGNEQFF.

The chain couples TRBV6-5 to TRBJ1-2; unclear D gene. The CDR3 is made up of 13 amino acids. The ends were cut back, 9 bases at V and 13 bases at J, with 24 bases in the middle. Germline CDR1 is MNHEY and CDR2 is SVGAGI. The CDR3 region has the DNA TGTGCCAGTATGGGAATTGGGATGGGGAGCGGCACCTTC. Translation: CASMGIGMGSGTF.

The V gene is TRBV5-6, the J gene TRBJ1-4; 9 bases line up with TRBD1. The CDR3 length is 16 residues. The V gene end was trimmed by 0 bases and the J gene end by 8 bases; junction bases not matched to a gene: 8. The germline CDR1 and CDR2 sequences are SGHDT and YYEEEE. The CDR3 sequence is CASSLEGGQGGEKLFF. As DNA, the CDR3 is TGTGCCAGCAGCTTGGAGGGGGGACAGGGAGGCGAAAAACTGTTTTTT.

V usage is TRBV19 and J usage is TRBJ2-2, with TRBD2 matching over 7 bases. Germline CDR1 reads LNHDA; CDR2 reads SQIVND (reference sequence). The CDR3 length is 14 residues. V trimming: 10 bases; J trimming: 6 bases; junction bases outside the gene matches: 11. CDR3 region: CATGAGVTSGELFF. DNA for the CDR3: TGTGCCACCGGGGCGGGAGTAACCTCCGGGGAGCTGTTTTTT.

This clone was seen just once. The chain has TRBV5-1 and TRBJ2-3, with 10 nucleotides matching TRBD2. There are 16 residues in the CDR3. Germline trimming cut 3 bases from V and 4 bases from J; bases unmatched to any gene: 8. Germline V gene sequence: CDR1 SGHRS, CDR2 YFSETQ. The CDR3 nucleotides read TGCGCCAGCAGCTCATCCACCGGGACTAGCGCAGATACGCAGTATTTT. The encoded protein is CASSSSTGTSADTQYF.

This CDR3 reads CASLDNMGDTQYF. Here the CDR3 DNA reads TGTGCCAGCTTAGACAATATGGGGGATACGCAGTATTTT. The rearrangement uses TRBV6-5 and TRBJ2-3, with unresolved D. V was pared by 8 bases and J by 6 bases, with 15 bases between. CDR1 and CDR2 (germline): MNHEY, SVGAGI. The CDR3 length is 13 residues.

The rearrangement uses TRBV6-4 and TRBJ1-2; TRBD1 agrees at 9 bases. In germline, CDR1 is MRHNA, CDR2 SNTAGT. This CDR3 comprises 14 residues. With 6 bases clipped from V and 7 bases from J, the junction kept 9 bases outside the gene matches. CDR3 nucleotides: TGTGCCAGCAGGAGGGACAGGGTGGATGGTGGCTACACCTTC. Encoded protein: CASRRDRVDGGYTF.

This clone was picked up one time. The V gene is TRBV7-2, the J gene TRBJ2-7; 7 bases are a match to TRBD1. This CDR3 has 15 residues. The V gene end was trimmed by 4 bases and the J gene end by 2 bases; junction bases not matched to a gene: 8. Per germline, CDR1 SGHTA and CDR2 FQGNSA. CDR3 nucleotides: TGTGCCAGCAGCTCAAGACCGGGACAGACCTACGAGCAGTACTTC. It codes for CASSSRPGQTYEQYF. Filled out from reference TRBV7-2 and TRBJ2-7, the complete variable domain reads GAGVSQSPSNKVTEKGKDVELRCDPISGHTALYWYRQSLGQGLEFLIYFQGNSAPDKSGLPSDRFSAERTGGSVSTLTIQRTQQEDSAVYLCASSSRPGQTYEQYFGPGTRLTVT.

This sequence joins TRBV5-6 and TRBJ2-5; D may be TRBD1 (5 bases). In germline, CDR1 is SGHDT, CDR2 YYEEEE. The length of the CDR3 is 16 residues. V shed 2 bases and J shed 2 bases, with 16 bases lying between them. CDR3 DNA sequence: TGTGCCAGCAGCTTCAGGGAAGGGTGGGGACAAGAGACCCAGTACTTC. As protein: CASSFREGWGQETQYF.

This clone showed up just once. The rearrangement uses TRBV4-3 and TRBJ2-7; a possible D gene is TRBD1 (5 bases). The CDR3 sequence is 14 residues long. Trimming took 1 base from V and 2 from J, leaving 9 bases between them. The germline gives CDR1 LGHNA, CDR2 YSLEER. The CDR3 is CASSQGGHPYEQYF. CDR3 DNA sequence: TGCGCCAGCAGCCAAGGGGGCCACCCCTACGAGCAGTACTTC.

This rearrangement joins TRBV7-8 to TRBJ2-5, with 8 bases lining up with TRBD2. The V segment lost 2 bases and the J segment 5 bases; nucleotides outside the gene matches: 10. Germline V CDR1 and CDR2: SGHVS, FQNEAQ. The CDR3 extends over 16 amino acids. The chain's CDR3 is CASSLPGLAGRETQYF. The CDR3 bases are TGTGCCAGCAGCTTACCTGGGTTAGCGGGAAGGGAGACCCAGTACTTC.

This chain connects TRBV15 to TRBJ2-1; 7 bases are shared with TRBD2. Germline loops: CDR1 LNHNV, CDR2 YYDKDF (reference sequence). The V and J ends lost 7 bases and 7 bases, in that order; junction bases with no gene match: 13. This CDR3 is 15 amino acids long. This CDR3 is CATTELGGRLNEQFF. Written as DNA, the CDR3 is TGTGCCACCACTGAGTTGGGCGGGAGATTGAATGAGCAGTTCTTC.

The CDR3 nucleotides are TGTGCCAGCAGTACCCGACTAGCGGCAGATACGCAGTATTTT. It translates to CASSTRLAADTQYF. The chain employs TRBV2 and TRBJ2-3, with 9 bases fitting TRBD2. With 5 bases clipped from V and 4 bases from J, the junction kept 4 bases outside the gene matches. Per germline, CDR1 SNHLY and CDR2 FYNNEI. The CDR3 sequence is 14 residues long.

The chain joins TRBV7-9 to TRBJ1-2; TRBD1 aligns across 7 bases. CDR3 length: 14 amino acids. J lost 7 bases, V lost 4 bases, and 9 bases had no gene match. Germline CDR1 SEHNR, CDR2 FQNEAQ (reference sequence). CDR3: CASSSTRDSFGYTF. The CDR3 nucleotides are TGTGCCAGCAGCTCCACACGGGACAGCTTTGGCTACACCTTC.

The CDR3 DNA is TGCAGTGCCATGAATAATGAGCAGTTCTTC. Amino acid sequence: CSAMNNEQFF. This chain uses TRBV20-1 with TRBJ2-1; D not certain. Per germline, CDR1 DFQATT and CDR2 SNEGSKA (reference sequence). V shed 6 bases and J shed 7 bases, with 7 bases lying between them. The CDR3 spans 10 residues.

The gene calls are TRBV28 and TRBJ1-2, with TRBD1 as a possible D gene (5 bases). This CDR3 spans 17 amino acids. The V gene's germline CDR1 is MDHEN and CDR2 SYDVKM. Trimming removed 3 bases at V and 3 bases at J, with 20 bases between. The CDR3 loop reads CASSLMKGKGSDYGYTF. CDR3 sequence (DNA): TGTGCCAGCAGTTTGATGAAGGGGAAGGGCAGTGACTATGGCTACACCTTC.

The chain carries TRBV9 and TRBJ2-2; 8 positions match TRBD1. CDR1 is SGDLS, CDR2 YYNGEE, per germline. J lost 6 bases, V lost 2 bases, and 6 bases had no gene match. The CDR3 totals 15 residues. The DNA for the CDR3 is TGTGCCAGCAGCGTCCAGACAGGGGATGCCGGGGAGCTGTTTTTT. This encodes CASSVQTGDAGELFF.

The V gene is TRBV5-1, the J gene TRBJ1-1; TRBD1 is a possible D gene (6 bases). The germline V gene has CDR1 SGHRS and CDR2 YFSETQ. This CDR3 is built from 16 residues. V was trimmed by 4 bases and J by 3 bases, leaving 19 bases between them. The CDR3, as DNA: TGCGCCAGCAGCCGAAGCGGACAGACTATCGACACTGAAGCTTTCTTT. As protein: CASSRSGQTIDTEAFF.